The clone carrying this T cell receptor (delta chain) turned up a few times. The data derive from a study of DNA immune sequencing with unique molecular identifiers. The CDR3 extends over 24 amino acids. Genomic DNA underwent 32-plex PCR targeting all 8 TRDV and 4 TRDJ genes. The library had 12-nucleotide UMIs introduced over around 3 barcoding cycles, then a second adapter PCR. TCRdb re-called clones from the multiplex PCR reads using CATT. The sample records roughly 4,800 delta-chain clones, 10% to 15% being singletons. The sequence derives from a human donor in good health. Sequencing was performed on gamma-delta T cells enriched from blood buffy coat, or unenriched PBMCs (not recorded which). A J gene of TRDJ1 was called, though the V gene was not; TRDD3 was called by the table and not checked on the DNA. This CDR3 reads CACDNVRVPVLGDTPRTSTDKLIF. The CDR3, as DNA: TGTGCCTGTGACAACGTCCGGGTACCCGTACTGGGGGATACCCCACGTACGTCCACCGATAAACTCATCTTT.